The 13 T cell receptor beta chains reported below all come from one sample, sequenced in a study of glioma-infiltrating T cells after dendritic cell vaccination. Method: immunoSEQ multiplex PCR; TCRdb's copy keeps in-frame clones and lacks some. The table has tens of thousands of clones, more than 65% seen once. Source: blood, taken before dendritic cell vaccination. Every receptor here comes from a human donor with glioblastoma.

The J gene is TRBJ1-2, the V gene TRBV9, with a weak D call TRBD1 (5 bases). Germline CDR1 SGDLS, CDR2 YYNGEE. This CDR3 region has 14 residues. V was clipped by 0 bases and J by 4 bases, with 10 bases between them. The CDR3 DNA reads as TGTGCCAGCAGCGTAGGGGGGGGGAGCTATGGCTACACCTTC. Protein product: CASSVGGGSYGYTF. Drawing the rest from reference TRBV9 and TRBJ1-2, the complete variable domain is DSGVTQTPKHLITATGQRVTLRCSPRSGDLSVYWYQQSLDQGLQFLIQYYNGEERAKGNILERFSAQQFPDLHSELNLSSLELGDSALYFCASSVGGGSYGYTFGSGTRLTVV.

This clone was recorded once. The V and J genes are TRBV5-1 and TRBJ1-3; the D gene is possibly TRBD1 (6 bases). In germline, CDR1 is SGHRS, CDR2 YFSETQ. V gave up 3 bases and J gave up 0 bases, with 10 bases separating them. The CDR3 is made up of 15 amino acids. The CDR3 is CASSSDRTSGNTIYF. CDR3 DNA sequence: TGCGCCAGCAGCTCTGACAGGACCTCTGGAAACACCATATATTTT. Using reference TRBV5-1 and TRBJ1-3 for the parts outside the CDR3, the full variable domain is KAGVTQTPRYLIKTRGQQVTLSCSPISGHRSVSWYQQTPGQGLQFLFEYFSETQRNKGNFPGRFSGRQFSNSRSEMNVSTLELGDSALYLCASSSDRTSGNTIYFGEGSWLTVV.

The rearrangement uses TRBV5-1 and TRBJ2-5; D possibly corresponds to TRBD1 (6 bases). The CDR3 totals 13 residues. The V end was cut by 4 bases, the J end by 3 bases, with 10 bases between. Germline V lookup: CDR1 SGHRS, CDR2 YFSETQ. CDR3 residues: CASSVGTKETQYF. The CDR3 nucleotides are TGCGCCAGCAGCGTAGGGACAAAAGAGACCCAGTACTTC.

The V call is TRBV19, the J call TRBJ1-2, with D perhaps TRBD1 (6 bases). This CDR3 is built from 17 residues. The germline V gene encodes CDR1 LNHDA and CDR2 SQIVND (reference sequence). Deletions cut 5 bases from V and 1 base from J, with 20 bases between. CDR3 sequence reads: CASSSSGTTLGNYGYTF. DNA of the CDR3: TGTGCCAGTAGTTCAAGCGGGACAACATTGGGTAACTATGGCTACACCTTC.

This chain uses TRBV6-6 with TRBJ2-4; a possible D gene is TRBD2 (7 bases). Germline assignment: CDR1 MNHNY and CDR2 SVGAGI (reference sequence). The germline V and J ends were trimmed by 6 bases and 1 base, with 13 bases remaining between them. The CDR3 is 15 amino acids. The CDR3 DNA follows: TGTGCCAGCAGCCCCGGGGGGCTTGCCAAAAACATTCAGTACTTC. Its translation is CASSPGGLAKNIQYF.

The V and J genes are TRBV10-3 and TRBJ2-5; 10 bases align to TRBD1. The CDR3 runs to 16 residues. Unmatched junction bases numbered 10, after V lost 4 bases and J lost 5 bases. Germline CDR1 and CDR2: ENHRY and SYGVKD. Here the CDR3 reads CAISGSGTGDRETQYF. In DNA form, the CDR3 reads TGTGCCATCAGTGGGTCGGGGACAGGGGACCGGGAGACCCAGTACTTC.

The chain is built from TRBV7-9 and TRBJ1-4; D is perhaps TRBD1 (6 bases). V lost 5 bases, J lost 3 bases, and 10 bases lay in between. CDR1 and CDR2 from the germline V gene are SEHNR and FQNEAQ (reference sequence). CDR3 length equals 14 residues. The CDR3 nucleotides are TGTGCCAGCAGCCGGGACACACCTAATGAAAAACTGTTTTTT. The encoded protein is CASSRDTPNEKLFF.

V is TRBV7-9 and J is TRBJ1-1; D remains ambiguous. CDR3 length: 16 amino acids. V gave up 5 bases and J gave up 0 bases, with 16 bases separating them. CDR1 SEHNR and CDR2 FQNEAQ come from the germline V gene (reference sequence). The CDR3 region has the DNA TGTGCCAGCAGCCCACCCGGGAATTTGATGAACACTGAAGCTTTCTTT. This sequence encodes CASSPPGNLMNTEAFF.

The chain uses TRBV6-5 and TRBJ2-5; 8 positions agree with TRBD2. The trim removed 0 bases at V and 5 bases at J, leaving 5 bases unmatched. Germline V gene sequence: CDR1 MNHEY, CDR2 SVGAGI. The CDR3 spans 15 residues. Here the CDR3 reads CASSYSRLASETQYF. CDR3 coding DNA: TGTGCCAGCAGTTACTCGAGACTAGCGAGCGAGACCCAGTACTTC.

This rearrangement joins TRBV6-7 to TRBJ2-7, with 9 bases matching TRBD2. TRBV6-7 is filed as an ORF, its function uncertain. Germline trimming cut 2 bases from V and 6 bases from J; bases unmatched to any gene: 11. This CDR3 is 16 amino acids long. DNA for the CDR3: TGTGCCAGCAGTTACGGGTCGCGGGAGGGCCAGGGCGAGCAGTACGTC. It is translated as CASSYGSREGQGEQYV.

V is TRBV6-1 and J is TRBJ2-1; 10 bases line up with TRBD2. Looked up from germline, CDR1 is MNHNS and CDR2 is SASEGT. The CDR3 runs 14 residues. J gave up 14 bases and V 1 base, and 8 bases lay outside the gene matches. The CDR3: CASSEGFLAGEKFF. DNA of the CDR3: TGTGCCAGCAGTGAAGGGTTCCTAGCGGGAGAGAAGTTCTTC.

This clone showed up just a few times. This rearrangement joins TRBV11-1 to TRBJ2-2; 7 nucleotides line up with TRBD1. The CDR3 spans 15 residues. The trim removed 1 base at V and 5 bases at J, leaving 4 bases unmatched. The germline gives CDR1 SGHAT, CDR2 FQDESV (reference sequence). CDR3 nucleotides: TGTGCCAGCAGCTTAGGAGACAGGGTTACCGGGGAGCTGTTTTTT. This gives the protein CASSLGDRVTGELFF.

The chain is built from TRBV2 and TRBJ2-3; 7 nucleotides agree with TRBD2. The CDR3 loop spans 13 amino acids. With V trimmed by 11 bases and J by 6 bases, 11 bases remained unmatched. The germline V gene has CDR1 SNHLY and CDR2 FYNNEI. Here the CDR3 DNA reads TGTGCCGGAACTAGCTTGGGGGGGGATACGCAGTATTTT. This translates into CAGTSLGGDTQYF.